The rows below give T cell receptor beta chains drawn from one sample of a study of PD-L1 blockade in urothelial cancer. Clones were read by immunoSEQ multiplex PCR, and TCRdb kept only the in-frame ones, dropping some. The sample gives more than 35,000 clones, 80% to 95% of which show up once; approximately 8.3% is in the top ten. The specimen was PBMCs, collected around atezolizumab (anti-PD-L1) treatment. All receptors derive from a man aged 70-80 years with urothelial cancer. Each CDR3 is given with its conserved first and last residue. Each record gives: clone size, V gene, J gene, D gene, CDR3 DNA, CDR3 protein. A D gene is named only where the DNA matches it firmly. Not all rows give a size; the values are once, few, many and, for expanded clones, a class.

.,TRBV7-9,TRBJ2-1,.,TGTGCCAGCAGCTTAGGCCAGGGGTCCTACAATGAGCAGTTCTTC,CASSLGQGSYNEQFF
.,TRBV28,TRBJ1-2,TRBD1,TGTGCCAGCAGCCTACCGCTTGGTCCAGGGGGACGTTGGGACTATGGCTACACCTTC,CASSLPLGPGGRWDYGYTF
.,TRBV28,TRBJ2-7,TRBD2,TGTGCCAGCAGGGATACTAGCGGGAGGGATGGCTTC,CASRDTSGRDGF
.,TRBV19,TRBJ2-3,TRBD1,TGTGCCAGTAGTAGGACAGGGGGCCGCACAGATACGCAGTATTTT,CASSRTGGRTDTQYF
.,TRBV5-1,TRBJ2-3,TRBD1,TGCGCCAGCACTACAGGGGGCGCCGCAGATACGCAGTATTTT,CASTTGGAADTQYF
.,TRBV18,TRBJ2-1,TRBD2,TGTGCCAGCTCCGCTAGCGGAACCTACAATGAGCAGTTCTTC,CASSASGTYNEQFF
.,TRBV5-1,TRBJ2-3,.,TGCGCCAGCAGCTTGGAGTTAGACACAGATACGCAGTATTTT,CASSLELDTDTQYF
few,TRBV6-5,TRBJ1-1,.,TGTGCCAGCAAACCCTCGGGGGGTACTGAAGCTTTCTTT,CASKPSGGTEAFF
.,TRBV5-1,TRBJ2-2,.,TGCGCCAGCAGCTTGGCCGGGAACACCGGGGAGCTGTTTTTT,CASSLAGNTGELFF
.,TRBV27,TRBJ2-2,.,TGTGCCAGCAGTACCCGACTAGATCAAGGTTGGGTCGCCGGGGAGCTGTTTTTT,CASSTRLDQGWVAGELFF
once,TRBV5-5,TRBJ2-5,.,TGTGCCAGCAGCTTTCTACAGGGTTGGGAGACCCAGTACTTC,CASSFLQGWETQYF
.,TRBV5-1,TRBJ2-3,TRBD2,TGCGCCAGCAGCTTTGGTCAGACTAGCGGGGGGATGGATACGCAGTATTTT,CASSFGQTSGGMDTQYF
.,TRBV5-1,TRBJ1-1,.,TGCGCCAGCAGCACGCGACAGGCAGCTAGTGAAGCTTTCTTT,CASSTRQAASEAFF
.,TRBV19,TRBJ1-4,.,TGTGCCAGTAGCCACGGACAGACTAATGAAAAACTGTTTTTT,CASSHGQTNEKLFF
.,TRBV28,TRBJ2-4,TRBD1,TGTGCCAGCAGTCTCGTTTCCGGGACAGCAGCCAAAAACATTCAGTACTTC,CASSLVSGTAAKNIQYF
.,TRBV18,TRBJ2-4,TRBD1,TGTGCCAGCTCACCTCCGACAGGGGTGAATGGCAAAAACATTCAGTACTTC,CASSPPTGVNGKNIQYF
.,TRBV5-1,TRBJ2-7,TRBD1,TGCGCCAGCAGCCCAGGGACAGTGGGTGGGAACGAGCAGTACTTC,CASSPGTVGGNEQYF
once,TRBV7-9,TRBJ2-1,.,TGTGCCAGCAGCCTCCGACCTAGTACCGGAAGGAATGAGCAGTTCTTC,CASSLRPSTGRNEQFF
.,TRBV29-1,TRBJ2-7,TRBD2,TGCAGCGTCACTAGCGGGAGTAGTGAGCAGTACTTC,CSVTSGSSEQYF
.,TRBV27,TRBJ1-5,TRBD1,TGTGCCAGCAGGCCCGTCGGACAGGGGTCCCCTCAGCCCCAGCATTTT,CASRPVGQGSPQPQHF
.,TRBV19,TRBJ2-7,TRBD2,TGTGCCAGTAGTAGAGGGACTAGGGAACGCGAGCAGTACTTC,CASSRGTREREQYF
.,TRBV2,TRBJ2-5,TRBD2,TGTGCCAGCAGAAGGACTAGCGTGACCCAAGAGACCCAGTACTTC,CASRRTSVTQETQYF
.,TRBV18,TRBJ2-5,.,TGTGCCAGCTCACCAGCGGAGACCCAGTACTTC,CASSPAETQYF
.,TRBV7-9,TRBJ2-1,TRBD2,TGTGCCAGCAGCCCCGGGACTAGCGGGACTTTAAGTCCCTACGAGCAGTTCTTC,CASSPGTSGTLSPYEQFF
.,TRBV28,TRBJ2-5,.,TGTGCCAGCACCCGAACACAAGAGACCCAGTACTTC,CASTRTQETQYF
.,TRBV7-2,TRBJ2-7,.,TGTGCCAGCAGCAAACAGGTTACCTACGAGCAGTACTTC,CASSKQVTYEQYF
few,TRBV10-1,TRBJ2-5,.,TGCGCCAGCAGTGAAGACAGACCCTCGGGGACCCAGTACTTC,CASSEDRPSGTQYF
.,TRBV7-3,TRBJ2-6,TRBD1,TGTGCCAGCAGCGCAGACAGGGTGGGCTCTGGGGCCAACGTCCTGACTTTC,CASSADRVGSGANVLTF
.,TRBV7-9,TRBJ2-1,TRBD2,TGTGCCAGCAGAAGACTAGCGGGAGTTGATGAGCAGTTCTTC,CASRRLAGVDEQFF
few,TRBV5-4,TRBJ1-2,.,TGTGCCAGCAGCTCAAACCGGGACTTCTATGGCTACACCTTC,CASSSNRDFYGYTF
.,TRBV2,TRBJ2-7,TRBD2,TGTGCCAGCAGTTTTAAGCGGGAGGCGTACGAGCAGTACTTC,CASSFKREAYEQYF